These 31 T cell receptor beta chains originate from one sample sequenced in a study of beta chain features in type 1 diabetes. Antigens for these TCRs are unknown. Points from the study as a whole: Shorter TCRB CDR3s, moderately but significantly so, were found in Type 1 diabetes patients in all four CD4+ subsets.

Sequenced material consisted of expressed TCRB transcripts (all of the isolated RNA was reverse transcribed). Clones were read by immunoSEQ multiplex PCR, and TCRdb kept only the in-frame ones, dropping some. The table records about 650,000 clones, 12% of them present only once. The source material was naive CD4+ T cells from blood. The receptors were gathered from a man between 25 and 39 years old with type 1 diabetes.

The chain carries TRBV6-5 and TRBJ2-5; tentative D call: TRBD2 (6 bases). V was shortened by 1 base and J by 2 bases, with 11 bases between the two germline ends. This CDR3 is built from 15 residues. Germline V lookup: CDR1 MNHEY, CDR2 SVGAGI. CDR3 DNA: TGTGCCAGCAGTTACTGGGCGGGGAGGCAAGAGACCCAGTACTTC. Translating it yields CASSYWAGRQETQYF.

The genes are TRBV7-9 and TRBJ1-3; D perhaps matches TRBD1 (6 bases). This CDR3 spans 19 amino acids. CDR1 is SEHNR and CDR2 is FQNEAQ in the germline V gene (reference sequence). Trimming took off 0 bases at V and 0 bases at J, with 18 bases between the two ends. CDR3 sequence (DNA): TGTGCCAGCAGCTTAGCGGGGACACCCTCCTTTTACTCTGGAAACACCATATATTTT. As protein: CASSLAGTPSFYSGNTIYF.

This clone was found a few times. J is TRBJ1-2 and V is TRBV4-3, with D maybe TRBD1 (5 bases). This CDR3 has 13 amino acids. In germline, CDR1 is LGHNA, CDR2 YSLEER. The germline V and J ends were trimmed by 4 bases and 4 bases, with 10 bases remaining between them. The CDR3 coding sequence is TGCGCCAGCAGCCTTCAGGGTGGCTATGGCTACACCTTC. Translated: CASSLQGGYGYTF.

This clone was observed a few times. The chain recombines TRBV6-1 with TRBJ2-1; weak D call: TRBD1 (6 bases). With 11 bases removed from V and 1 base from J, the gap between germline ends came to 12 bases. CDR1 and CDR2 from the germline V gene are MNHNS and SASEGT. CDR3 length: 13 residues. CDR3 protein: CAGRDNSYNEQFF. CDR3 nucleotides: TGTGCCGGCCGGGACAATTCCTACAATGAGCAGTTCTTC.

This clone was detected a few times. This sequence joins TRBV27 and TRBJ1-5, with TRBD1 identical over 7 bases. Germline CDR1 and CDR2: MNHEY and SMNVEV (reference sequence). CDR3 size: 12 residues. Trimming took 6 bases from V and 7 from J; bases not matched to a gene: 3. DNA of the CDR3: TGTGCCAGCAGACAGGGGAACCAGCCCCAGCATTTT. The encoded protein is CASRQGNQPQHF.

The genes are TRBV28 and TRBJ2-2; D gene unclear. Per germline, CDR1 MDHEN and CDR2 SYDVKM. Trimming shortened V by 5 bases and J by 1 base, and 11 bases separated the two germline ends. CDR3 length: 15 amino acids. CDR3 region: CASSPIERNTGELFF. CDR3 DNA: TGTGCCAGCAGTCCTATTGAGAGGAACACCGGGGAGCTGTTTTTT.

The chain recombines TRBV25-1 with TRBJ2-2; D unresolved. This CDR3 contains 14 residues. The V end was cut by 6 bases, the J end by 2 bases, with 10 bases between. Germline CDR1 is MGHDK and CDR2 is SYGVNS. CDR3 bases: TGTGCCAGCAGAGGGTTGGGCAACACCGGGGAGCTGTTTTTT. The encoded protein is CASRGLGNTGELFF.

The genes are TRBV7-9 and TRBJ2-5, with 9 nucleotides matching TRBD1. V shed 0 bases, J shed 5 bases, and the junction held 7 bases outside the gene matches. The CDR3 length is 16 residues. From germline, CDR1 is SEHNR and CDR2 FQNEAQ (reference sequence). The CDR3 region is CASSLAGTGHRETQYF. In DNA form, the CDR3 reads TGTGCCAGCAGCTTAGCAGGGACAGGGCATAGGGAGACCCAGTACTTC.

The rearrangement uses TRBV7-9 and TRBJ2-7; D is undetermined. Trimming removed 5 bases at V and 3 bases at J, with 8 bases between. The CDR3 is 12 amino acids. Germline CDR1 is SEHNR and CDR2 is FQNEAQ (reference sequence). Written as DNA, the CDR3 is TGTGCCAGCAGCGTCCAAGACTACGAGCAGTACTTC. Translated, it gives CASSVQDYEQYF.

Turning to this clone: The conserved phenylalanine or tryptophan is not found at the CDR3 terminus, so this likely reflects a read error. The DNA is left out, because the CDR3 cannot be placed on it with certainty; the CDR3 is given as TCRdb lists it. This chain links TRBV9 with TRBJ1-2; TRBD1, the table's D call, lacks a check against the DNA. Germline lookup yields CDR1 SGDLS and CDR2 YYNGEE. The CDR3 is made up of 13 amino acids, end residues included. CDR3: CASSAGTGGAAVV.

In this sample, this clone turned up a few times. This chain links TRBV6-6 with TRBJ2-7, with D unclear. The length of the CDR3 is 13 residues. Germline V gene lookup returns CDR1 MNHNY and CDR2 SVGAGI (reference sequence). V was clipped by 0 bases and J by 1 base, with 4 bases between them. CDR3 residues: CASSYSRSYEQYF. In nucleotides, the CDR3 is TGTGCCAGCAGTTACTCACGTTCCTACGAGCAGTACTTC.

This clone was counted a few times. The V and J genes are TRBV9 and TRBJ1-2, with D perhaps matching TRBD1 (6 bases). With 4 bases removed from V and 8 bases from J, the gap between germline ends came to 15 bases. The CDR3 spans 13 residues. Germline lookup yields CDR1 SGDLS and CDR2 YYNGEE. The CDR3 region is CASSTRQDTGYTF. In DNA, the CDR3 is TGTGCCAGCAGCACCCGACAGGATACCGGCTACACCTTC.

This clone was counted only a few times. The V and J genes are TRBV6-6 and TRBJ2-1; unclear D gene. The germline V gene encodes CDR1 MNHNY and CDR2 SVGAGI (reference sequence). The V end was cut by 2 bases, the J end by 2 bases, with 7 bases between. The CDR3 has 14 amino acids. The CDR3 is CASSYEVPYNEQFF. For the CDR3, the DNA is TGTGCCAGCAGTTACGAGGTCCCCTACAATGAGCAGTTCTTC.

The chain carries TRBV5-1 and TRBJ2-5; the match to TRBD1 covers 9 bases. Germline V gene data show CDR1 as SGHRS and CDR2 as YFSETQ. The CDR3 sequence is 15 residues long. V trimming: 4 bases; J trimming: 4 bases; junction bases outside the gene matches: 8. The CDR3 loop reads CASSVRDRAGETQYF. In DNA, the CDR3 is TGCGCCAGCAGCGTCCGGGACAGGGCTGGAGAGACCCAGTACTTC.

This clone came up a few times. CDR3 bases: TGTGCCAGCAGCCAGAGTAGCGTCTACTCCTACAATGAGCAGTTCTTC. Translation: CASSQSSVYSYNEQFF. The V and J genes are TRBV14 and TRBJ2-1, with a weak D call TRBD2 (5 bases). Germline V gene data show CDR1 as SGHDN and CDR2 as FVKESK. The CDR3 spans 16 residues. Trimming pared 3 bases from V and 0 bases from J, leaving 12 bases between.

This clone was counted a few times. This chain links TRBV13 with TRBJ1-5; D gene uncertain. With 5 bases removed from V and 5 bases from J, the gap between germline ends came to 13 bases. CDR3 size: 14 residues. Per the germline V gene, CDR1 is PRHDT and CDR2 is FYEKMQ (reference sequence). The CDR3 coding sequence is TGTGCCAGCAGCCATTCCACCAGCGATCAGCCCCAGCATTTT. The encoded protein is CASSHSTSDQPQHF.

The chain joins TRBV30 to TRBJ1-2; possibly TRBD1 for D (5 bases). Trimming took 0 bases from V and 10 from J, leaving 15 bases between them. The CDR3 contains 13 residues. The V gene's germline CDR1 is GTSNPN and CDR2 SVGIG (reference sequence). The CDR3 bases are TGTGCCTGGAGTGTACGGGACGGACTGTCCTACACCTTC. As protein: CAWSVRDGLSYTF. Full variable domain (remainder filled in from reference TRBV30 and TRBJ1-2): SQTIHQWPATLVQPVGSPLSLECTVEGTSNPNLYWYRQAAGRGLQLLFYSVGIGQISSEVPQNLSASRPQDRQFILSSKKLLLSDSGFYLCAWSVRDGLSYTFGSGTRLTVV.

V usage is TRBV7-2 and J usage is TRBJ1-2, with 8 positions matching TRBD1. The germline V gene encodes CDR1 SGHTA and CDR2 FQGNSA. The CDR3 consists of 13 residues. Trimming removed 3 bases from V and 6 bases from J; junction bases left unmatched: 3. CDR3: CASSFDRGNGYTF. DNA for the CDR3: TGTGCCAGCAGCTTCGACAGGGGCAATGGCTACACCTTC.

This chain's CDR3 is CASSLQGSGNQPQHF. The CDR3 nucleotides are TGTGCCAGCAGCTTGCAGGGATCAGGAAATCAGCCCCAGCATTTT. The chain joins TRBV5-6 to TRBJ1-5; TRBD1 might be the D (5 bases). The CDR3 runs to 15 residues. The V gene's germline CDR1 is SGHDT and CDR2 YYEEEE. V was trimmed by 1 base and J by 4 bases, leaving 12 bases between them.

The V call is TRBV6-5, the J call TRBJ2-7, with 10 bases fitting TRBD2. V dropped 4 bases and J dropped 4; count of bases not matched to a gene: 10. Germline-derived CDR1 and CDR2 are MNHEY and SVGAGI. This CDR3 has 16 residues. The CDR3: CASSWVRASGGYEQYF. CDR3 bases: TGTGCCAGCAGTTGGGTTCGGGCTAGCGGGGGTTACGAGCAGTACTTC.

This clone was seen a handful of times. The chain is built from TRBV28 and TRBJ2-7; TRBD2 matches at 11 bases. V dropped 4 bases and J dropped 0; count of bases not matched to a gene: 2. The CDR3 spans 15 residues. Germline CDR1 and CDR2: MDHEN and SYDVKM. The CDR3 sequence: CASSSGTSGSYEQYF. CDR3 sequence (DNA): TGTGCCAGCAGTTCCGGGACTAGCGGCTCCTACGAGCAGTACTTC.

The chain uses TRBV11-3 and TRBJ2-5; 10 bases fit TRBD1. V shed 5 bases and J 1 base; nucleotides not matched to a gene: 4. CDR3 length: 15 residues. The germline V gene encodes CDR1 SGHNT and CDR2 YENEEA. Written as DNA, the CDR3 is TGTGCCAGCAGCCAGGGACAGGGGCCCCAAGAGACCCAGTACTTC. Its protein is CASSQGQGPQETQYF.

The chain couples TRBV5-4 to TRBJ2-2, with D perhaps assigned TRBD1 or TRBD2 (5 bases each). Germline V gene sequence: CDR1 SGHNT, CDR2 YYREEE (reference sequence). The V gene lost 4 bases and the J gene lost 6 bases, with 13 bases spanning the gap. This CDR3 has 14 residues. Here the CDR3 DNA reads TGTGCCAGCAGCAGTGCCGGGACCGCCGGGGAGCTGTTTTTT. This translates into CASSSAGTAGELFF.

The table lists this clone with a few counts. Written as DNA, the CDR3 is TGTGCCAGCAGCGGGGACGGGGATTCACCCCTCCACTTT. Residues: CASSGDGDSPLHF. The J gene is TRBJ1-6, the V gene TRBV7-8; D is possibly TRBD1 (5 bases). The CDR3 is 13 residues long. Deletions cut 5 bases from V and 8 bases from J, with 10 bases between. CDR1 and CDR2 (germline): SGHVS, FQNEAQ.

This clone was seen a handful of times. The V gene is TRBV5-6, the J gene TRBJ2-5; TRBD2 is a possible D gene (6 bases). V shed 4 bases and J shed 5 bases, with 15 bases lying between them. The CDR3 runs to 14 residues. CDR1 SGHDT and CDR2 YYEEEE come from the germline V gene. The CDR3 bases are TGTGCCAGCAGCAGCACTAGCTCGGGGGAGACCCAGTACTTC. As protein: CASSSTSSGETQYF.

This clone was seen a few times. The genes are TRBV5-4 and TRBJ1-3, with 9 bases aligning to TRBD1. V dropped 4 bases and J dropped 4; count of bases not matched to a gene: 6. The CDR3 is made up of 15 amino acids. Germline V gene data show CDR1 as SGHNT and CDR2 as YYREEE (reference sequence). This CDR3 is CASSTGTGTGNTIYF. Here the CDR3 DNA reads TGTGCCAGCAGCACAGGGACAGGGACAGGAAACACCATATATTTT.

The sample holds a few counts of this clone. The V call is TRBV4-2, the J call TRBJ2-3, with D possibly being TRBD2 (6 bases). From germline, CDR1 is LGHNA and CDR2 YNFKEQ. The V and J ends lost 5 bases and 5 bases respectively, with 17 bases between them. The CDR3 length is 15 residues. The CDR3 coding sequence is TGTGCCAGCAGCGAACTATGGGGGGATGGAGATACGCAGTATTTT. It codes for CASSELWGDGDTQYF.

This clone was picked up a small number of times. This rearrangement joins TRBV29-1 to TRBJ2-7, with TRBD1 identical over 9 bases. CDR3 length: 14 amino acids. V shed 2 bases and J 4 bases; nucleotides not matched to a gene: 6. From germline, CDR1 is SQVTM and CDR2 ANQGSEA. CDR3 loop: CSVELGQGWYEQYF. Here the CDR3 DNA reads TGCAGCGTTGAATTGGGACAGGGATGGTACGAGCAGTACTTC.

This clone was counted a few times. The chain recombines TRBV7-2 with TRBJ2-3; a weak D match, TRBD2 (6 bases). Deletions cut 3 bases from V and 4 bases from J, with 14 bases between. This CDR3 spans 15 amino acids. CDR1 and CDR2 from the germline V gene are SGHTA and FQGNSA. CDR3 amino acids: CASSLNGGEADTQYF. The CDR3 nucleotides read TGTGCCAGCAGCTTGAATGGCGGGGAGGCAGATACGCAGTATTTT.

This clone was seen only a few times. In the same sample, other DNA sequences code for this CDR3. This chain uses TRBV7-9 with TRBJ1-2, with D perhaps TRBD1 (5 bases). Trimming stripped 1 base from V and 2 bases from J, with 5 bases between. CDR3 length: 13 residues. Germline CDR1 SEHNR, CDR2 FQNEAQ (reference sequence). CDR3 DNA: TGTGCCAGCAGCTTAGAGGGGAACTATGGCTACACCTTC. This translates into CASSLEGNYGYTF.

In this sample, this clone turned up a few times. This sequence joins TRBV10-3 and TRBJ2-2, with D unclear. CDR1 is ENHRY, CDR2 SYGVKD, per germline. The CDR3 spans 14 residues. Between the trimmed V and J ends, which lost 4 bases and 7 bases, there was a span of 13 bases. The CDR3 spells CAISGHREDGELFF. As DNA, the CDR3 is TGTGCCATCAGTGGACACCGTGAAGACGGGGAGCTGTTTTTT.